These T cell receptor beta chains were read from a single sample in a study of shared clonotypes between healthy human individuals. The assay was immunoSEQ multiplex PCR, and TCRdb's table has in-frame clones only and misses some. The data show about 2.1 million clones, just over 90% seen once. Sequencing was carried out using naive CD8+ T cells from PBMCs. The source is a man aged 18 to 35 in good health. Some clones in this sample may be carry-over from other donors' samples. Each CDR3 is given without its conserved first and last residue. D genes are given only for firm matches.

CDR3: ASSPGGGSSETQY; D: .; V: TRBV7-6; J: TRBJ2-5; length: 13
CDR3: SVGGGQGSYNEQF; D: TRBD1; V: TRBV29-1; J: TRBJ2-1; length: 13
CDR3: ASSDRVGNTIY; D: TRBD1; V: TRBV7-9; J: TRBJ1-3; length: 11
CDR3: ASSYPTFTDTQY; D: .; V: TRBV5-6; J: TRBJ2-3; length: 12
CDR3: ASSPGAGGSHEQY; D: TRBD2; V: TRBV27; J: TRBJ2-7; length: 13
CDR3: ASSLVGSLPGYT; D: .; V: TRBV7-9; J: TRBJ1-2; length: 12
CDR3: ASSSRVLGTGELF; D: .; V: TRBV13; J: TRBJ2-2; length: 13
CDR3: ATNEDKTGGTEAF; D: TRBD1; V: TRBV7-2; J: TRBJ1-1; length: 13
CDR3: ASSRGRGYEQY; D: .; V: TRBV19; J: TRBJ2-7; length: 11
CDR3: ASRLLVGSGNTIY; D: .; V: TRBV6-5; J: TRBJ1-3; length: 13
CDR3: ASSYSEGDYGYT; D: .; V: TRBV6-5; J: TRBJ1-2; length: 12
CDR3: ASSSLGRGVETQY; D: .; V: TRBV27; J: TRBJ2-5; length: 13
CDR3: ASSLTGINYGYT; D: .; V: TRBV5-1; J: TRBJ1-2; length: 12
CDR3: ASITRGVGYT; D: TRBD1; V: TRBV2; J: TRBJ1-2; length: 10
CDR3: ASSPPKGNSFGSYNEQF; D: .; V: TRBV18; J: TRBJ2-1; length: 17
CDR3: ASSRTSLGEQY; D: .; V: TRBV7-2; J: TRBJ2-7; length: 11
CDR3: ASSLFASVNTEAF; D: .; V: TRBV7-9; J: TRBJ1-1; length: 13
CDR3: SAEGGGYTDTQY; D: .; V: TRBV29-1; J: TRBJ2-3; length: 12
CDR3: ASSSDSWQPQH; D: .; V: TRBV6-6; J: TRBJ1-5; length: 11
CDR3: AWSPWEGAFDEQY; D: .; V: TRBV30; J: TRBJ2-7; length: 13
CDR3: ASSPPRGQPDTEAF; D: TRBD1; V: TRBV19; J: TRBJ1-1; length: 14
CDR3: ASSFYGTPGPYNEQF; D: .; V: TRBV7-2; J: TRBJ2-1; length: 15
CDR3: ASSESREGLSTDTQY; D: TRBD2; V: TRBV19; J: TRBJ2-3; length: 15
CDR3: ASSSAPLGTQY; D: .; V: TRBV11-2; J: TRBJ2-5; length: 11
CDR3: ASSQHQGGTEAF; D: TRBD1; V: TRBV4-1; J: TRBJ1-1; length: 12